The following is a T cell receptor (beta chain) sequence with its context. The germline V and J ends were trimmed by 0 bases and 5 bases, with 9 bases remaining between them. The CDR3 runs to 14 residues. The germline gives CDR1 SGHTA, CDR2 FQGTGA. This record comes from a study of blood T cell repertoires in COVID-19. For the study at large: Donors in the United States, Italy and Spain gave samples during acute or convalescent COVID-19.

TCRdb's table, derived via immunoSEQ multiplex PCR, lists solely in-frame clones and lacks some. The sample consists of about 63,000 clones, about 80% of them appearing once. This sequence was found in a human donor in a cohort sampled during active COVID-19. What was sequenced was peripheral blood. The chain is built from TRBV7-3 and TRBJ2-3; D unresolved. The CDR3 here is CASSLTAARDTQYF. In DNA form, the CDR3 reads TGTGCCAGCAGCTTAACCGCGGCGAGAGATACGCAGTATTTT. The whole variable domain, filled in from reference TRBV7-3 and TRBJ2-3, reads GAGVSQTPSNKVTEKGKYVELRCDPISGHTALYWYRQSLGQGPEFLIYFQGTGAADDSGLPNDRFFAVRPEGSVSTLKIQRTERGDSAVYLCASSLTAARDTQYFGPGTRLTVL.